This T cell receptor beta chain was sequenced during a study of blood T cell repertoires in COVID-19. Turning to the study itself: The study drew acute and convalescent COVID-19 samples from the United States, Italy and Spain. In each case, the material was cDNA or gDNA derived from T cells, B-cell-depleted T cells, or PBMCs.

This clone was recorded once. CDR1 and CDR2 (germline): MNHEY, SVGAGI. This CDR3 region has 13 residues. V lost 9 bases to trimming and J lost 3 bases, with 11 bases between them. Under the authors' procedure: Amplified reference gene primers provided the basis for estimating nucleated cell counts. Produced via immunoSEQ multiplex PCR; TCRdb's table is partial and in-frame only. The V and J calls and clone size were taken over from that table, and D and trimming were inferred from the DNA. The sample lists 68,000 or so clones, around nine tenths occurring once. This clonotype was obtained from a man in his fifties with active COVID-19. The specimen was peripheral blood. V and J are TRBV6-5 and TRBJ1-4; D possibly corresponds to TRBD1 (5 bases). The CDR3 reads CASRPGPNEKLFF. The CDR3 nucleotides are TGTGCCAGTCGACCAGGGCCTAATGAAAAACTGTTTTTT.